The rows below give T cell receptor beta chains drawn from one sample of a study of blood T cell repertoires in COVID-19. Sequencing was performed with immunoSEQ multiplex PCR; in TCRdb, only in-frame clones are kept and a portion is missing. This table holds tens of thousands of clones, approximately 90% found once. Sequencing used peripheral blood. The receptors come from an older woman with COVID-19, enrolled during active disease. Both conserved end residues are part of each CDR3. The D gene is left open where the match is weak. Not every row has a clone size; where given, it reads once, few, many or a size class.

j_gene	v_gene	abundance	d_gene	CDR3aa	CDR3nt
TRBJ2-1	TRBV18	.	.	CASSPMGSYNEQFF	TGTGCCAGCTCACCAATGGGCAGCTACAATGAGCAGTTCTTC
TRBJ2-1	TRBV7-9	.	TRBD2	CASSKDLAGGSYNEQFF	TGTGCCAGCAGCAAAGACTTAGCGGGAGGCTCCTACAATGAGCAGTTCTTC
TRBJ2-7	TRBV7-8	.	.	CASRMAPTYEQYF	TGTGCCAGCAGAATGGCCCCCACCTACGAGCAGTACTTC
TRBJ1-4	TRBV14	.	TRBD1	CASSQGDRTNEKLFF	TGTGCCAGCAGCCAAGGGGACAGGACTAATGAAAAACTGTTTTTT
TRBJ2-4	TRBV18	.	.	CASSPIHLQDIQYF	TGTGCCAGCTCACCAATCCACCTACAGGACATTCAGTACTTC
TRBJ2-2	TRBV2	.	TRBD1	CASRHGQETNTGELFF	TGTGCCAGCAGGCATGGACAGGAAACGAACACCGGGGAGCTGTTTTTT
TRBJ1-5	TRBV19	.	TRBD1	CASSADRENQPQHF	TGTGCCAGTAGTGCCGACAGGGAGAATCAGCCCCAGCATTTT
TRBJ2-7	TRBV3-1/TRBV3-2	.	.	CASSQGAESSYEQYF	TGTGCCAGCAGCCAAGGGGCAGAGAGCTCCTACGAGCAGTACTTC
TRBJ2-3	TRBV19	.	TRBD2	CALREGTMGVIDTQYF	TGTGCCCTCCGGGAGGGTACGATGGGCGTAATAGATACGCAGTATTTT
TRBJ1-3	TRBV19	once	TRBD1	CASCTGDSGNTIYF	TGTGCCAGTTGTACAGGGGACTCTGGAAACACCATATATTTT
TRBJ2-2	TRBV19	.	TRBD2	CASSPRGGSHTGELFF	TGTGCCAGTAGTCCTCGGGGAGGGAGCCACACCGGGGAGCTGTTTTTT
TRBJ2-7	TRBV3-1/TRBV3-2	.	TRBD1	CASSDPLLQGVEQYF	TGTGCCAGCAGCGACCCATTATTACAGGGGGTCGAGCAGTACTTC
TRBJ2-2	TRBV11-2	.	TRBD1	CASSFTGAHTGELFF	TGTGCCAGCAGCTTTACAGGGGCCCACACCGGGGAGCTGTTTTTT
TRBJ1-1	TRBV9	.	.	CASSVRPGNTEAFF	TGTGCCAGCAGCGTACGTCCGGGGAACACTGAAGCTTTCTTT
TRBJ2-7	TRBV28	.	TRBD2	CASSPWTSGPYEQYF	TGTGCCAGCAGCCCATGGACTAGCGGACCCTACGAGCAGTACTTC
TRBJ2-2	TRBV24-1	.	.	CATSDLPGTSYTGELFF	TGTGCCACCAGTGATTTGCCCGGGACATCCTACACCGGGGAGCTGTTTTTT
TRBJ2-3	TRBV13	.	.	CASSPEGLPDTQYF	TGTGCCAGCAGCCCAGAGGGACTTCCAGATACGCAGTATTTT
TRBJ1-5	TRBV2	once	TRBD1	CASGGTAINQPQHF	TGTGCCAGCGGTGGGACAGCTATTAATCAGCCCCAGCATTTT
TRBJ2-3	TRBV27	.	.	CASSLRGRGSGNTQYF	TGTGCCAGCAGTTTAAGGGGGAGGGGGTCGGGAAATACGCAGTATTTT
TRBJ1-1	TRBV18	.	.	CASSPTPMRSATEAFF	TGTGCCAGCTCACCAACCCCGATGAGGTCCGCCACTGAAGCTTTCTTT
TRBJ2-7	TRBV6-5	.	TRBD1	CASSYSMTGDFYEQYF	TGTGCCAGCAGTTACTCGATGACAGGGGACTTTTACGAGCAGTACTTC
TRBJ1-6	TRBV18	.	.	CASSPKSDSPLHF	TGTGCCAGCTCACCCAAGTCGGATTCACCCCTCCACTTT
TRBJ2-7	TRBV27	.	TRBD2	CASSRTSESYEQYF	TGTGCCAGCAGTAGGACTAGCGAGTCCTACGAGCAGTACTTC
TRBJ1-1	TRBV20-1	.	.	CSASRRNLDTEAFF	TGCAGTGCTAGTAGGAGGAATTTGGACACTGAAGCTTTCTTT
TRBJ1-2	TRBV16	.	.	CASSQLRENYGYTF	TGTGCCAGCAGCCAATTGCGGGAGAACTATGGCTACACCTTC
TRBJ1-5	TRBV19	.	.	CASRPVGYNQPQHF	TGTGCCAGTAGGCCGGTCGGGTACAATCAGCCCCAGCATTTT
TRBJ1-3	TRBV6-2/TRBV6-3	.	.	CASSYSRNTIYF	TGTGCCAGCAGTTACTCGCGGAACACCATATATTTT
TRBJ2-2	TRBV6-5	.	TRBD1	CASIRRTGASGELFF	TGTGCCAGCATCCGGCGGACAGGGGCTTCCGGGGAGCTGTTTTTT
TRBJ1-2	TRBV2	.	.	CASTFGYGYTF	TGTGCCAGCACTTTCGGCTATGGCTACACCTTC
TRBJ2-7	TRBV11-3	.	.	CASSPRTAIYEQYF	TGTGCCAGCAGCCCCCGGACAGCGATCTACGAGCAGTACTTC
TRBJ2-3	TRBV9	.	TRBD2	CASSGLAEPKKDADTQYF	TGTGCCAGCAGCGGACTAGCGGAACCAAAAAAGGACGCAGATACGCAGTATTTT
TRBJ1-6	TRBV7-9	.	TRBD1	CASRPGQANSPLHF	TGTGCCAGCAGGCCGGGACAGGCTAATTCACCCCTCCACTTT
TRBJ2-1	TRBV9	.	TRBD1	CASSPHGQGNYNEQFF	TGTGCCAGCAGCCCCCACGGACAGGGGAATTACAATGAGCAGTTCTTC
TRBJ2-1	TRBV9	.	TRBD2	CASSVSTRRTSGSYEQFF	TGTGCCAGCAGCGTATCCACACGTCGGACTAGCGGGAGTTATGAGCAGTTCTTC
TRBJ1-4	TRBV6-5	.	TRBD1	CASKEGAYEKLFF	TGTGCCAGCAAGGAGGGGGCCTATGAAAAACTGTTTTTT
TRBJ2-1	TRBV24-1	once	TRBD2	CATSDRTSGRDNEQFF	TGTGCCACCAGTGATCGGACTAGCGGGAGGGACAATGAGCAGTTCTTC
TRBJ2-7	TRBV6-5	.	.	CASSWGVNEQYF	TGTGCCAGCAGTTGGGGAGTGAACGAGCAGTACTTC
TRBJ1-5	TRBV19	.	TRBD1	CASSIQGQGGQPQHF	TGTGCCAGTAGTATACAGGGACAGGGCGGTCAGCCCCAGCATTTT
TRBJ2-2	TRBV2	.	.	CASSEALQGGELFF	TGTGCCAGCAGTGAAGCGCTTCAGGGCGGGGAGCTGTTTTTT
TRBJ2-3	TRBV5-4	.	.	CASSPGSLTDTQYF	TGTGCCAGCAGCCCCGGGTCACTCACAGATACGCAGTATTTT
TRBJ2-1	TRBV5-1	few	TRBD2	CASSTAPSGSNNEQFF	TGCGCCAGCAGCACCGCCCCTAGCGGGAGCAACAATGAGCAGTTCTTC
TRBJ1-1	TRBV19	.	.	CASSPGADTEAFF	TGTGCCAGTAGCCCAGGGGCCGACACTGAAGCTTTCTTT
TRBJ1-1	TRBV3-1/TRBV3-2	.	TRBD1	CASSQGTGGAFF	TGTGCCAGCAGCCAAGGGACAGGGGGTGCTTTCTTT
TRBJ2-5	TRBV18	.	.	CASSPLLPLTSLETQYF	TGTGCCAGCTCACCCCTCCTTCCCTTAACTAGTCTCGAGACCCAGTACTTC
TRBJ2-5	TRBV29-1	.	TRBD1	CSVPPGQGQETQYF	TGCAGCGTACCTCCGGGACAGGGCCAAGAGACCCAGTACTTC
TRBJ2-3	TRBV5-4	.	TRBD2	CASSSGLARITDTQYF	TGTGCCAGCAGCTCAGGACTAGCGAGAATCACAGATACGCAGTATTTT
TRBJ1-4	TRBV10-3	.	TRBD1	CASKAGGNEKLFF	TGTGCCAGCAAGGCAGGGGGAAACGAAAAACTGTTTTTT
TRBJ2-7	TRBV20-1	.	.	CSASSRTRTYEQYF	TGCAGTGCTAGTAGTCGGACCCGGACATACGAGCAGTACTTC
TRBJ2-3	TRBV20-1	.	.	CSAFVSDTQYF	TGCAGTGCTTTCGTATCTGATACGCAGTATTTT